The 2 T cell receptor beta chains below come from one sample, sequenced in a study of regulatory T cells in long-lasting Graves disease. Time point indicated: persistent/refractory GD, antithyroid drugs over 5 years with positive TRAb. Isolated PBMC RNA provided the starting material for the TCR library. HTBI primers from iRepertoire and Arm-PCR of CDR3 regions yielded the TCR beta libraries. Each CDR3 protein gets one entry after TCRdb re-called the multiplex PCR reads with MiXCR. The data contain 400,000 to 600,000 distinct CDR3 sequences, approximately 21% of them singletons. This specimen was peripheral blood mononuclear cells (PBMCs), taken when the disease was refractory, from a patient treated with antithyroid drugs. The source is a female donor with Graves disease.

The chain joins TRBV20-1 to TRBJ1-1; D is undetermined. Germline CDR1 is DFQATT and CDR2 is SNEGSKA (reference sequence). The CDR3 consists of 14 residues. V shed 1 base and J shed 1 base, with 10 bases lying between them. The CDR3 loop reads CSARVRWPNTEAFF. CDR3 coding DNA: TGCAGTGCTAGAGTTCGTTGGCCGAACACTGAAGCTTTCTTT.

The V gene is TRBV19, the J gene TRBJ2-5; 7 bases map to TRBD1. After removal of 1 base from V and 2 bases from J, the junction contained 7 bases not matched to a gene. This CDR3 comprises 16 residues. Germline assignment: CDR1 LNHDA and CDR2 SQIVND (reference sequence). In nucleotides, the CDR3 is TGTGCCAGTAGTATAGTACTAAGGGACAGACAAGAGACCCAGTACTTC. Translating gives CASSIVLRDRQETQYF.